Listed below are T cell receptor beta chains from one sample, sequenced in a study of Ad26.COV2.S vaccination and SARS-CoV-2 variants. Some clones are missing from TCRdb's copy, which holds only in-frame ones; the method was immunoSEQ multiplex PCR. The table records roughly 700,000 clones, about 90% of them present only once. The sequenced sample was peripheral blood, obtained in a trial of Ad26.COV2.S vaccine versus placebo. The receptors were sampled from a person between 18 and 65 years old who received the Ad26.COV2.S COVID-19 vaccine or a placebo. The CDR3 runs from the conserved cysteine through the conserved F or W. Each record gives: V gene, D gene, J gene, clone size, CDR3 DNA, CDR3 protein. D genes are given only for firm matches. Some rows mark clone size as missing; the rest say once, few, many or name a class of expanded clone.

v_call: TRBV5-4
d_call: TRBD2
j_call: TRBJ2-1
clone_size: once
cdr3_nt: TGTGCCAGCAGCTTGGCAGGGACTAGCGGGAGTTTTGAGCAGTTCTTC
cdr3_aa: CASSLAGTSGSFEQFF

v_call: TRBV9
d_call: NA
j_call: TRBJ1-2
clone_size: NA
cdr3_nt: TGTGCCAGCAGCGTTAGGACAGCCAGAGAGGGCTACACCTTC
cdr3_aa: CASSVRTAREGYTF

v_call: TRBV15
d_call: NA
j_call: TRBJ1-6
clone_size: NA
cdr3_nt: TGTGCCACCAGCAGATACTCAGGGGTAAACTCACCCCTCCACTTT
cdr3_aa: CATSRYSGVNSPLHF

v_call: TRBV6-2/TRBV6-3
d_call: NA
j_call: TRBJ1-1
clone_size: once
cdr3_nt: TGTGCCAGCAGTTATAGAACCACTGAAGCTTTCTTT
cdr3_aa: CASSYRTTEAFF

v_call: TRBV19
d_call: NA
j_call: TRBJ2-3
clone_size: NA
cdr3_nt: TGTGCCAGTAGTATTGGGGTAACTAGCACAGATACGCAGTATTTT
cdr3_aa: CASSIGVTSTDTQYF

v_call: TRBV4-2
d_call: TRBD1
j_call: TRBJ1-6
clone_size: few
cdr3_nt: TGTGCCAGCAGCCAAGTGGGGACAGCGGCGGATTCACCCCTCCACTTT
cdr3_aa: CASSQVGTAADSPLHF

v_call: TRBV10-3
d_call: TRBD1
j_call: TRBJ2-3
clone_size: NA
cdr3_nt: TGTGCCATCAGACCCGGACAGGGGGGCACAGATACGCAGTATTTT
cdr3_aa: CAIRPGQGGTDTQYF

v_call: TRBV5-1
d_call: NA
j_call: TRBJ2-1
clone_size: NA
cdr3_nt: TGCGCCAGCAGCCCACCCAGGGGCTCCTACAATGAGCAGTTCTTC
cdr3_aa: CASSPPRGSYNEQFF

v_call: TRBV24-1
d_call: TRBD2
j_call: TRBJ2-1
clone_size: NA
cdr3_nt: TGTGCCACCAGTGATGCCCGACTAGCGGGAGCCAGTGAGCAGTTCTTC
cdr3_aa: CATSDARLAGASEQFF

v_call: TRBV5-4
d_call: TRBD1
j_call: TRBJ1-2
clone_size: NA
cdr3_nt: TGTGCCAGCAGCCCGGACAGGGGCCACTATGGCTACACCTTC
cdr3_aa: CASSPDRGHYGYTF

v_call: TRBV11-3
d_call: TRBD2
j_call: TRBJ2-7
clone_size: NA
cdr3_nt: TGTGCCAGCAGCTTAGCCCCAGCGGGGGTAGGTGAGCAGTACTTC
cdr3_aa: CASSLAPAGVGEQYF

v_call: TRBV7-9
d_call: NA
j_call: TRBJ1-2
clone_size: NA
cdr3_nt: TGTGCCAGCAGCTTTATGCTGGACTATGGCTACACCTTC
cdr3_aa: CASSFMLDYGYTF

v_call: TRBV6-5
d_call: NA
j_call: TRBJ1-5
clone_size: once
cdr3_nt: TGTGCCAGCAGTCCCGGGACGAATAGCAATCAGCCCCAGCATTTT
cdr3_aa: CASSPGTNSNQPQHF

v_call: TRBV5-1
d_call: NA
j_call: TRBJ2-6
clone_size: NA
cdr3_nt: TGCGCCAGCAGCTTGGGAGGGGCCGGCTCTGGGGCCAACGTCCTGACTTTC
cdr3_aa: CASSLGGAGSGANVLTF

v_call: TRBV6-4
d_call: NA
j_call: TRBJ1-5
clone_size: NA
cdr3_nt: TGTGCCAGAATACACCGAGGGGGCAATCAGCCCCAGCATTTT
cdr3_aa: CARIHRGGNQPQHF

v_call: TRBV4-1
d_call: TRBD1
j_call: TRBJ2-6
clone_size: NA
cdr3_nt: TGCGCCAGCAGCCAAGATATGGCGAGACAGGGGGCTTCTGGGGCCAACGTCCTGACTTTC
cdr3_aa: CASSQDMARQGASGANVLTF

v_call: TRBV12-3/TRBV12-4
d_call: TRBD1
j_call: TRBJ2-1
clone_size: NA
cdr3_nt: TGTGCCAGCAGCCGGGACAGGGATGAGCAGTTCTTC
cdr3_aa: CASSRDRDEQFF

v_call: TRBV9
d_call: NA
j_call: TRBJ2-7
clone_size: NA
cdr3_nt: TGTGCCAGCAGCGTAGACCCGGGTAGCTCCTACGAGCAGTACTTC
cdr3_aa: CASSVDPGSSYEQYF

v_call: TRBV6-2/TRBV6-3
d_call: NA
j_call: TRBJ2-7
clone_size: NA
cdr3_nt: TGTGCCAGCAGTTACGTCCTCGGCGAGCAGTACTTC
cdr3_aa: CASSYVLGEQYF

v_call: TRBV6-1
d_call: NA
j_call: TRBJ1-2
clone_size: once
cdr3_nt: TGTGCCAGCAGTGAAGCGCAAGGAGGGGGCTATGGCTACACCTTC
cdr3_aa: CASSEAQGGGYGYTF